This TCR beta chain came from a study of cytomegalovirus exposure and HLA in healthy donors. Turning to this clone: Its target is not known.

Study-level findings and limits: Reports credit the classifier with highly specific, highly sensitive diagnosis of cytomegalovirus status.

Method: immunoSEQ multiplex PCR; TCRdb's copy keeps in-frame clones and lacks some. The sample records about 68,000 clones, around 97% being singletons. This sequence originates from a man aged 18-30 years in good health and CMV-seronegative. Sequenced sample: PBMCs.

The CDR3 DNA follows: TGTGCCAGCAGTCCATCGGACAGGGCTGGTTCGCACGGCTACACCTTC. Translation gives CASSPSDRAGSHGYTF. The V gene is TRBV28, the J gene TRBJ1-2; 8 bases agree with TRBD1. The V segment lost 5 bases and the J segment 8 bases; nucleotides outside the gene matches: 16. The CDR3 runs to 16 residues. Germline loops: CDR1 MDHEN, CDR2 SYDVKM.